This T cell receptor beta chain is from a study of shared clonotypes between healthy human individuals. Across the whole study: Contributing individuals were a couple of females and three males aged 18 to 49.

Of note for this clone: Other DNA sequences within the sample encode an identical CDR3.

Germline V gene sequence: CDR1 MNHNS, CDR2 SASEGT. CDR3 size: 15 residues. The ends were cut back, 3 bases at V and 4 bases at J, with 13 bases in the middle. Repertoires were generated with immunoSEQ multiplex PCR, while TCRdb's copy carries only in-frame clones and drops some. There are about 2.1 million clones in the sample; over 85% occur only once, and around 1.7% lies in the top ten. Terminally differentiated effector memory CD45RA+ cells were excluded from the naive CD8 cells, which were CD45RO-negative and positively selected for CCR7. The receptor comes from a man between 18 and 35 years old in good health. Some clones in this sample may be carry-over from other donors' samples. The chain couples TRBV6-1 to TRBJ2-1; D is unresolved. Specimen: naive CD8+ T cells from PBMCs. CDR3 sequence (DNA): TGTGCCAGCAGTGAGGTCGGAAGCTCATACAATGAGCAGTTCTTC. Protein: CASSEVGSSYNEQFF.